This T cell receptor beta chain was identified during a study of cytomegalovirus exposure and HLA in healthy donors. Looking at the study overall: Out of roughly 170 million T cells, an earlier analysis found 117 million unique TCR beta sequences in total.

Germline CDR1 SGDLS, CDR2 YYNGEE. Between the trimmed V and J ends, which lost 0 bases and 9 bases, there was a span of 13 bases. CDR3 length: 14 residues. Study conclusions and caveats: As a later analysis revealed, most CMV-associated TCR beta chains appeared HLA-restricted. The study dropped some indistinguishable V segments, TRBV6-2 and TRBV6-3 among them.

Concerning this clone itself: Its antigen remains unknown.

It was with 60 Vbeta and 13 Jbeta primers that the PCR ran. The table came from immunoSEQ multiplex PCR; TCRdb's copy has only in-frame clones and leaves some out. The repertoire includes some 110,000 clones, approximately 80% of them detected once, and 1.5% to 2% sits in the top ten. This TCR came from a man in his fifties in good health and CMV-seronegative. The V call is TRBV9, the J call TRBJ1-5; a weak D match, TRBD1 (5 bases). Sequences were obtained from PBMCs. The CDR3 region is CASSVAAEGWPQHF. In DNA form, the CDR3 reads TGTGCCAGCAGCGTAGCCGCGGAGGGGTGGCCCCAGCATTTT.